This T cell receptor beta chain was sequenced during a study of blood T cells in healthy people across ages. CDR3 length equals 13 residues. Germline CDR1 reads DFQATT; CDR2 reads SNEGSKA (reference sequence). Trimming removed 2 bases at V and 3 bases at J, with 10 bases between. Using a J-beta primer mix together with a sample-barcoded 5' primer, a second PCR was run for about 7 to 12 cycles. TCRdb itself ran the 5' RACE reads through MiXCR, one entry per CDR3 protein. Among under 800,000 distinct CDR3 sequences listed, 43% were seen once. The chain carries TRBV20-1 and TRBJ1-1; possible D gene TRBD1, 5 bases. The receptor was isolated from a woman in her fifties or sixties in good health. Material: blood. The CDR3 nucleotides read TGCAGTGCTAGACGAAGCAGGGACACTGAAGCTTTCTTT. Protein: CSARRSRDTEAFF.